The sample holds many counts of the clone carrying this TCR beta chain. Read coverage stops 3 residues before the CDR3 terminus; the germline J gene supplies the remainder. The data stem from a study of T cell clonality in common variable immunodeficiency. Clones were sequenced by immunoSEQ multiplex PCR, and TCRdb holds only the in-frame ones, with some missing. The sample lists around 39,000 clones, none appearing once, the ten largest making up 2.5% to 3%. V was trimmed by 6 bases and J by 1 base, leaving 10 bases between them. The germline V gene has CDR1 DFQATT and CDR2 SNEGSKA (reference sequence). This CDR3 has 13 residues.

Input material: peripheral blood mononuclear cells. The V gene is TRBV20-1, the J gene TRBJ1-3; D is ambiguous. The sequence was obtained from a person aged 18 to 75 in good health. The CDR3 spells CSALTISGNTIYF. The sequenced part of the CDR3 DNA is TGCAGTGCGCTTACAATATCTGGAAACACC.